This T cell receptor beta chain was observed in a study of human T cells and chemical hapten exposure. Study-level results: Against controls, expanded TCRs gave rise to significantly more large CDR3 similarity clusters.

Time point: pre-sensitization, week 0. Indicated treatment: therapeutic diphenylcyclopropenone sensitization with weekly scalp DPC. Germline V CDR1 and CDR2: ENHRY, SYGVKD. Unmatched junction bases numbered 8, after V lost 2 bases and J lost 0 bases. This CDR3 comprises 19 residues. This clonotype occurred many times. Its cognate antigen is unknown. TCRdb ran MiXCR on the RACE reads and lists one entry per CDR3 protein. The data hold a few hundred thousand distinct CDR3 sequences, with 4.5% to 7% observed a single time. V is TRBV10-3 and J is TRBJ2-3; 13 bases match TRBD2. The material sequenced was whole blood, taken in connection with sensitization to the hapten diphenylcyclopropenone (DPC). This clonotype originated in a woman aged 18-35 years with alopecia areata. Some clones in this sample may be carry-over from other donors' samples. The CDR3 region is CAISETRRTSGGSTDTQYF. CDR3 DNA: TGTGCCATCAGTGAGACCCGAAGGACTAGCGGGGGTAGCACAGATACGCAGTATTTT.